This T cell receptor (beta chain) was captured by sequencing in a study of T cells after posttransplantation cyclophosphamide. Findings of the study overall: Recipient CMV seropositivity and CMV reactivation strongly tracked TRB clonality. Blood and skin or GI T cell repertoires showed limited TRB overlap.

J gave up 0 bases and V 6 bases, and 5 bases lay outside the gene matches. The CDR3 length is 15 residues. Germline V gene sequence: CDR1 SNHLY, CDR2 FYNNEI. Treatment was busulfan-fludarabine conditioning, a marrow graft, and cyclophosphamide on days +3 and +4. Profiled with immunoSEQ multiplex PCR; TCRdb holds only in-frame clones, not every one. The sample lists roughly 3,800 clones, about three quarters seen once, with roughly a sixth in the top ten. With respect to this clone: Antigen: not known.

Sequencing used PBMCs, obtained after an allogeneic stem cell transplant with post-transplant cyclophosphamide. The chain links TRBV2 to TRBJ1-3, with TRBD1 matching 7 bases. The sequence was obtained from a female patient aged 45-60 years who received an allogeneic stem cell transplant from a related donor, was CMV-positive, and had no GVHD. The graft donor may have contributed some T cells. CDR3 sequence: CASSARQGSGNTIYF. The CDR3 region has the DNA TGTGCCAGCAGCGCCAGACAGGGCTCTGGAAACACCATATATTTT.